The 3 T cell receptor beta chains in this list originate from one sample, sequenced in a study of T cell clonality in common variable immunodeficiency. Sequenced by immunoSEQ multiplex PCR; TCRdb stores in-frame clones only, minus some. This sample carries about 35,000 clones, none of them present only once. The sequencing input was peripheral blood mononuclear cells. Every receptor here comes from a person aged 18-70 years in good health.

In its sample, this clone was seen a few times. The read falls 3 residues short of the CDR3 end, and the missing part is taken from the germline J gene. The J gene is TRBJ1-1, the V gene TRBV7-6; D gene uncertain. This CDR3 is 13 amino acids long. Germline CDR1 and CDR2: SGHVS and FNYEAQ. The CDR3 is CASSLEGLQAAFF. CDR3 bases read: TGTGCCAGCAGCTTAGAAGGGCTCCAGGCC.

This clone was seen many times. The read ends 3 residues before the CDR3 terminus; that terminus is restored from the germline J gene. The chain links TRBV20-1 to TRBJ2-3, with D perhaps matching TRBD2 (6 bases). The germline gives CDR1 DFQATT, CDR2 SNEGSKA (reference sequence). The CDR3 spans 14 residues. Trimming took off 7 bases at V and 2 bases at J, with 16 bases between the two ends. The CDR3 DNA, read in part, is TGCAGTGGGGAGACTAGTGAGGCCACAGATACG. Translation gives CSGETSEATDT. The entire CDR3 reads CSGETSEATDTQYF.

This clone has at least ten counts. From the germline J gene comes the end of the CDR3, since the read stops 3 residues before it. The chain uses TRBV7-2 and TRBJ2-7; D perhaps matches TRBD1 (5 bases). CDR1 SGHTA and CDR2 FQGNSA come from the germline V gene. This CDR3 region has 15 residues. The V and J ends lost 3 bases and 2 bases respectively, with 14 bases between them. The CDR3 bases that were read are TGTGCCAGCAGCTTCACAGGATTGGGGCCCTACGAG. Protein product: CASSFTGLGPYE. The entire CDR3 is CASSFTGLGPYEQYF.